This TCR beta chain was documented in a study of CD8 T cells in Susac syndrome. Random hexamers were used to reverse transcribe an amount of roughly 0.5 to 1 ug RNA. Using its own MiXCR run on the immunoSEQ multiplex PCR reads, TCRdb lists one record per CDR3 protein. The sample has 250,000 or so distinct CDR3 sequences; around 93% are singletons. V lost 0 bases and J 1 base, leaving 16 bases between the germline ends. The CDR3 is 18 amino acids. The germline gives CDR1 LNHNV, CDR2 YYDKDF (reference sequence). Sequencing was done on a sample of CD4+ T cells from PBMCs. This clonotype was sampled from a human donor with multiple sclerosis. The chain recombines TRBV15 with TRBJ2-4; TRBD2 is a possible D gene (6 bases). The CDR3 nucleotides are TGTGCCACCAGCAGAGATCGATTTAGCGGTAGTGCCAAAAACATTCAGTACTTC. Its translation: CATSRDRFSGSAKNIQYF.